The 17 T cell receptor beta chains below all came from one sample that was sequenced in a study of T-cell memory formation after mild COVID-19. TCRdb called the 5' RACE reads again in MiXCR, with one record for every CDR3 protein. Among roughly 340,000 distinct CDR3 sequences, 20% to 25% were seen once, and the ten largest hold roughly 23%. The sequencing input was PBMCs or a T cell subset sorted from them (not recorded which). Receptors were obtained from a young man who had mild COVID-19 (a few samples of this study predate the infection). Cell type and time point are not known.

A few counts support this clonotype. Written as DNA, the CDR3 is TGTGCCAGCAGCCCGCGGACAGGGGCCAATGAGCAGTTCTTC. Translation: CASSPRTGANEQFF. V is TRBV7-9 and J is TRBJ2-1; 9 bases are a match to TRBD1. Germline V gene sequence: CDR1 SEHNR, CDR2 FQNEAQ (reference sequence). CDR3 size: 14 residues. J lost 6 bases, V lost 5 bases, and 5 bases had no gene match. The whole variable domain, remainder taken from reference TRBV7-9 and TRBJ2-1, is DTGVSQNPRHKITKRGQNVTFRCDPISEHNRLYWYRQTLGQGPEFLTYFQNEAQLEKSRLLSDRFSAERPKGSFSTLEIQRTEQGDSAMYLCASSPRTGANEQFFGPGTRLTVL.

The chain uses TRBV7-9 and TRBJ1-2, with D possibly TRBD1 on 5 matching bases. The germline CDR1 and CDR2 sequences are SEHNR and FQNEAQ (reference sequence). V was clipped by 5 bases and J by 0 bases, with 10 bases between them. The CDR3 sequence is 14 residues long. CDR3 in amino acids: CASSEKTANYGYTF. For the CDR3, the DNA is TGTGCCAGCAGCGAAAAGACAGCTAACTATGGCTACACCTTC. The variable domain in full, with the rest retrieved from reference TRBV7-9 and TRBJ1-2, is DTGVSQNPRHKITKRGQNVTFRCDPISEHNRLYWYRQTLGQGPEFLTYFQNEAQLEKSRLLSDRFSAERPKGSFSTLEIQRTEQGDSAMYLCASSEKTANYGYTFGSGTRLTVV.

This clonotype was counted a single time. In DNA form, the CDR3 reads TGTGCCAGCAGCTTAGATCCAGGGGTTGTGGATTCACCCCTCCACTTT. Protein sequence: CASSLDPGVVDSPLHF. The chain recombines TRBV7-2 with TRBJ1-6; maybe TRBD1 (6 bases). The CDR3 sequence is 16 residues long. Trimming took 1 base from V and 8 from J, leaving 15 bases between them. Looked up from germline, CDR1 is SGHTA and CDR2 is FQGNSA.

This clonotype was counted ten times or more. CDR3 bases: TGCGCCAGCAGCCGTACAGTCTACAATGAGCAGTTCTTC. This gives the protein CASSRTVYNEQFF. The gene calls are TRBV4-3 and TRBJ2-1; no definite D call. Germline CDR1 is LGHNA and CDR2 is YSLEER. Trimming left V 4 bases short and J 3 bases short, with 7 bases between. The CDR3 totals 13 residues.

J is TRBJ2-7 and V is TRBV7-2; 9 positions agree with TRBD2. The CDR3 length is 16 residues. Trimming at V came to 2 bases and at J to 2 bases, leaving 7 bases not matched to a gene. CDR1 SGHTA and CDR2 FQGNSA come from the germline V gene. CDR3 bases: TGTGCCAGCAGCTTACGCGGGGGGGCGGGAACCTACGAGCAGTACTTC. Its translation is CASSLRGGAGTYEQYF.

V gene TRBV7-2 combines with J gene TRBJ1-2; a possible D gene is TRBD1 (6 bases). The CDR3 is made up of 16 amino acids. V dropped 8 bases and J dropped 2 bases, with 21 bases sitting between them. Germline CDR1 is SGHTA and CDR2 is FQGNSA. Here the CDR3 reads CASGAYVRTENYGYTF. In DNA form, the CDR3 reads TGTGCCAGCGGGGCGTATGTCAGGACAGAAAACTATGGCTACACCTTC.

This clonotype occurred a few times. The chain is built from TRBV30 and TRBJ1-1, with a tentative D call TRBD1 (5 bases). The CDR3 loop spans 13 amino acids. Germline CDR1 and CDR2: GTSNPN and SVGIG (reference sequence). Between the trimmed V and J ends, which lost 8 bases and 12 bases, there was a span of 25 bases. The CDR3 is CAGDSGTWDISFF. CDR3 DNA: TGTGCCGGTGACTCCGGGACGTGGGATATATCTTTCTTT.

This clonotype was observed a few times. The CDR3: CSVDREGTGELFF. The CDR3 nucleotides are TGCAGCGTTGACAGGGAAGGAACCGGGGAGCTGTTTTTT. The rearrangement joins TRBV29-1 to TRBJ2-2; perhaps TRBD1 as D (5 bases). There are 13 residues in the CDR3. Trimming left V 3 bases short and J 5 bases short, with 10 bases between. Germline lookup yields CDR1 SQVTM and CDR2 ANQGSEA.

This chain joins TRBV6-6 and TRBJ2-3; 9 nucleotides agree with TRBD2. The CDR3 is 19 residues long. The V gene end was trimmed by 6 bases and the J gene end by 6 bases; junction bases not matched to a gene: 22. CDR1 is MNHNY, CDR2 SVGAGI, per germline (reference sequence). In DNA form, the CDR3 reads TGTGCCAGCAGCCTCAGCCGGGAGATTAGCGGGGGAACGAGGGATACGCAGTATTTT. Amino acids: CASSLSREISGGTRDTQYF.

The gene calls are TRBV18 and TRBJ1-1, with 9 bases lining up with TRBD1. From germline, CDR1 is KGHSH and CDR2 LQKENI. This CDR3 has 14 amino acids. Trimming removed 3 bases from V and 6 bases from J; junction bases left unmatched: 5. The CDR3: CASSPGTGYSEAFF. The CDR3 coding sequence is TGTGCCAGCTCACCCGGGACAGGGTACTCTGAAGCTTTCTTT.

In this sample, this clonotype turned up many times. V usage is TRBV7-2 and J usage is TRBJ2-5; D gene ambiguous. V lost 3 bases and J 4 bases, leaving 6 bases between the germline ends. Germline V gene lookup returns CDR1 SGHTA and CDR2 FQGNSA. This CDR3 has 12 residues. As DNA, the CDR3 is TGTGCCAGCAGCTTCGCCCGAGAGACCCAGTACTTC. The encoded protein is CASSFARETQYF.

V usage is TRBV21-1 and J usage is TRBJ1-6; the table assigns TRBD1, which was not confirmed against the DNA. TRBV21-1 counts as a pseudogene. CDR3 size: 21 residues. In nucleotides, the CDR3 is TGTGCCAGCAGCAAAGTCCCGGTCCGGGGGATCCCCAGCTCCTATAATTCACCCCTCCACTTT. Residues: CASSKVPVRGIPSSYNSPLHF.

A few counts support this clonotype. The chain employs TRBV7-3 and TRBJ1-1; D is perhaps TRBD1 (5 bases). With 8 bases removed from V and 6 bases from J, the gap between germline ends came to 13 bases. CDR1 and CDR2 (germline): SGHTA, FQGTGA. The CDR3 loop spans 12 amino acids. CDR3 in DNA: TGTGCCAGCCGGAACAGGAGCCCTGAAGCTTTCTTT. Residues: CASRNRSPEAFF.

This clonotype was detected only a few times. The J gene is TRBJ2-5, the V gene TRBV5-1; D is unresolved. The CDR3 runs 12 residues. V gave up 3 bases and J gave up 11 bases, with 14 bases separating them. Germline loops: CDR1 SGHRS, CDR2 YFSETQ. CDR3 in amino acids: CASSSEKRPQYF. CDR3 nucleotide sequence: TGCGCCAGCAGCTCGGAAAAGCGACCTCAGTACTTC.

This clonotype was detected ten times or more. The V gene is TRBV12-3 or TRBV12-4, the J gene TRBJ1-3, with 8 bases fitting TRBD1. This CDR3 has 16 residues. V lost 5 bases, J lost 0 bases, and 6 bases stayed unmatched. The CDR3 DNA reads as TGTGCCAGCAGTCCGACAGGGGCGTCCTCTGGAAACACCATATATTTT. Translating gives CASSPTGASSGNTIYF.

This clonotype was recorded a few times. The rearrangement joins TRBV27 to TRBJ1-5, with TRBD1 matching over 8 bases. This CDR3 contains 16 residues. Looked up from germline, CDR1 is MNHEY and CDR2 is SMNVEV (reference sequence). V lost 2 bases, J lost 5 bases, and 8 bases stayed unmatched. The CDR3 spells CASSLGQGRVDQPQHF. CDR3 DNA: TGTGCCAGCAGTTTAGGACAGGGACGGGTAGATCAGCCCCAGCATTTT.

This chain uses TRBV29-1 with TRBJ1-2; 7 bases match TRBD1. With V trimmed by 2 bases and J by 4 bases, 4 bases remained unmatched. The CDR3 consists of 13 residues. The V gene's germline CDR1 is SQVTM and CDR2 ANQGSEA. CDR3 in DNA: TGCAGCGTTGAAAGGGGGGACAGCTATGGCTACACCTTC. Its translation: CSVERGDSYGYTF.